In this sample, the clone carrying this TCR beta chain turned up many times. Its antigen remains unknown. Clinical symptoms, serum thyroxine and TRAb, thyroid ultrasound and orbital computed tomography were used for the diagnoses. TCR beta CDR3 regions were amplified from RNA transcripts. The TCR CDR3 was amplified in a first-round RT-PCR using the HTBI primer set. TCRdb processed the multiplex PCR reads anew with MiXCR; each CDR3 protein has one entry. The sample consists of about 620,000 distinct CDR3 sequences, roughly 16% of them appearing once. This entry comes from a study of T cells in Graves' hyperthyroidism and ophthalmopathy. Germline V gene data show CDR1 as MNHEY and CDR2 as SMNVEV (reference sequence). This CDR3 is built from 16 residues. V gave up 5 bases and J gave up 9 bases, with 23 bases separating them. Study conclusions and caveats: The majority of expanded thyroid clonotypes above 0.001 also appeared in blood. Ophthalmopathy was told apart from stable hyperthyroidism by a 13 V-J model.

Sequenced material: blood. The clonotype was recovered from a woman aged 30 to 39 with Graves' hyperthyroidism. V is TRBV27 and J is TRBJ2-1, with a weak D call TRBD1 (7 bases). The CDR3 DNA sequence: TGTGCCAGCAGTCCACTGTCGTGGGGCAGGGGGGTTGAGCAGTTCTTC. It is translated as CASSPLSWGRGVEQFF.